These 21 T cell receptor beta chains were all obtained from the same sample, sequenced in a study of shared clonotypes between healthy human individuals. Generated by immunoSEQ multiplex PCR, the TCRdb table keeps only in-frame clones and is missing some. The sample consists of about 1.5 million clones, 96% of them appearing once. Material for sequencing was naive CD4+ T cells sorted from blood. The subset was: CD45RA+ positively selected. These receptors were obtained from a man younger than 40 in good health.

The V and J genes are TRBV5-4 and TRBJ1-3; 11 nucleotides align to TRBD1. With 4 bases clipped from V and 3 bases from J, the junction kept 9 bases outside the gene matches. The CDR3 consists of 17 residues. CDR1 is SGHNT and CDR2 is YYREEE in the germline V gene (reference sequence). The CDR3 DNA is TGTGCCAGCAGCGGTGCCCCCGGGACAGGGGGTGGAAACACCATATATTTT. As protein: CASSGAPGTGGGNTIYF.

The count of this clone is one. V usage is TRBV29-1 and J usage is TRBJ2-5; D might be TRBD1 or TRBD2, each matching 5 bases. The CDR3 runs to 13 residues. V was clipped by 6 bases and J by 3 bases, with 14 bases between them. Germline values: CDR1 SQVTM, CDR2 ANQGSEA. The CDR3 bases are TGCAGCGTGAAGGGACGTACTAAAGAGACCCAGTACTTC. Translation gives CSVKGRTKETQYF.

Regarding this clone: One junction end disagrees with the germline gene, perhaps due to a read error. The chain combines TRBV29-1 with TRBJ1-2; D gene unclear. The germline gives CDR1 SQVTM, CDR2 ANQGSEA. CDR3 length: 10 residues. The CDR3 spells CSVFAYRYTF. As DNA, the CDR3 is TGCAGCGTTTTTGCCTATCGCTACACCTTC.

Here the CDR3 DNA reads TGTGCCAGCAGGTTAGAGGGGAAAGAGACCCAGTACTTC. Its translation: CASRLEGKETQYF. This rearrangement joins TRBV28 to TRBJ2-5, with D perhaps matching TRBD1 or TRBD2 (5 bases each). V was shortened by 6 bases and J by 3 bases, with 11 bases between the two germline ends. CDR1 and CDR2 from the germline V gene are MDHEN and SYDVKM. The CDR3 has 13 amino acids.

This chain uses TRBV29-1 with TRBJ1-2; tentatively, D is TRBD1 (6 bases). The CDR3 loop spans 13 amino acids. Germline values: CDR1 SQVTM, CDR2 ANQGSEA. The CDR3 is CRMRQGSRYGYTF. The CDR3 nucleotides read TGCAGGATGCGGCAGGGGAGTCGGTATGGCTACACCTTC.

The V call is TRBV5-6, the J call TRBJ2-1; 7 nucleotides agree with TRBD1. The CDR3 has 15 amino acids. Trimming removed 5 bases from V and 2 bases from J; junction bases left unmatched: 7. Germline CDR1 is SGHDT and CDR2 is YYEEEE. In DNA form, the CDR3 reads TGTGCCAGCAGAACGACCGGGACAGCCTACAATGAGCAGTTCTTC. It specifies CASRTTGTAYNEQFF. Based on the CDR3 plus reference TRBV5-6 and TRBJ2-1, the full variable domain is DAGVTQSPTHLIKTRGQQVTLRCSPKSGHDTVSWYQQALGQGPQFIFQYYEEEERQRGNFPDRFSGHQFPNYSSELNVNALLLGDSALYLCASRTTGTAYNEQFFGPGTRLTVL.

CDR3 nucleotide sequence: TGTGCCAGCAGCTTAGCCAGCGTCGGGGAGCTGTTTTTT. This translates into CASSLASVGELFF. The gene calls are TRBV7-2 and TRBJ2-2; D is unclear. The CDR3 has 13 amino acids. The germline gives CDR1 SGHTA, CDR2 FQGNSA. V lost 0 bases and J lost 7, with 6 bases in between.

The genes are TRBV5-4 and TRBJ2-1; 9 nucleotides line up with TRBD2. After removal of 4 bases from V and 0 bases from J, the junction contained 14 bases not matched to a gene. Germline V gives CDR1 SGHNT, CDR2 YYREEE (reference sequence). The CDR3 totals 19 residues. This CDR3 is CASSPGLPSGISSYNEQFF. The CDR3 DNA is TGTGCCAGCAGCCCAGGCCTGCCTAGCGGGATAAGCTCCTACAATGAGCAGTTCTTC.

V and J are TRBV15 and TRBJ2-7, with 8 bases fitting TRBD2. The CDR3 is 14 residues long. Looked up from germline, CDR1 is LNHNV and CDR2 is YYDKDF (reference sequence). V lost 1 base, J lost 5 bases, and 4 bases stayed unmatched. CDR3 protein: CATSRVGRDDEQYF. The DNA of the CDR3 is TGTGCCACCAGCAGAGTCGGGAGGGACGACGAGCAGTACTTC. Drawing the rest from reference TRBV15 and TRBJ2-7, the complete variable domain is DAMVIQNPRYQVTQFGKPVTLSCSQTLNHNVMYWYQQKSSQAPKLLFHYYDKDFNNEADTPDNFQSRRPNTSFCFLDIRSPGLGDTAMYLCATSRVGRDDEQYFGPGTRLTVT.

The rearrangement links TRBV28 to TRBJ2-7, with 12 bases lining up with TRBD2. The CDR3 is made up of 15 amino acids. The J segment lost 4 bases and the V segment lost 5 bases, leaving 6 bases of the junction unmatched. CDR1 and CDR2 from the germline V gene are MDHEN and SYDVKM. CDR3 protein: CASSLAGGLNYEQYF. The CDR3 DNA follows: TGTGCCAGCAGTCTAGCGGGAGGGTTAAATTACGAGCAGTACTTC.

V is TRBV11-2 and J is TRBJ2-3; 7 bases line up with TRBD2. With 3 bases clipped from V and 5 bases from J, the junction kept 14 bases outside the gene matches. This CDR3 has 17 residues. Germline lookup yields CDR1 SGHAT and CDR2 FQNNGV. The CDR3 DNA sequence: TGTGCCAGCAGCTTGCCGGGTAGCGGGTATTCGAGAGATACGCAGTATTTT. Its translation is CASSLPGSGYSRDTQYF.

This chain's CDR3 is CASSQPTSGQTNEQFF. In nucleotides, the CDR3 is TGCGCCAGCAGCCAGCCGACTAGTGGGCAGACCAATGAGCAGTTCTTC. The chain joins TRBV4-1 to TRBJ2-1; tentative D call: TRBD2 (6 bases). Germline loops: CDR1 MGHRA, CDR2 YSYEKL. V was clipped by 3 bases and J by 6 bases, with 18 bases between them. The CDR3 is made up of 16 amino acids.

This chain connects TRBV5-8 to TRBJ1-4, with D unresolved. The CDR3 sequence is 15 residues long. The germline V and J ends were trimmed by 6 bases and 8 bases, with 20 bases remaining between them. CDR1 and CDR2 (germline): SGHTS, YDEGEE. The CDR3 DNA follows: TGTGCCAGCACCACCCACTCTGCTGGGGTGGAAAAACTGTTTTTT. Its protein is CASTTHSAGVEKLFF.

The rearrangement links TRBV7-2 to TRBJ2-7; D tentatively fits TRBD1 or TRBD2 (5 bases each). Germline-derived CDR1 and CDR2 are SGHTA and FQGNSA. V shed 3 bases and J shed 3 bases, with 15 bases lying between them. The CDR3 runs to 15 residues. CDR3 loop: CASSFRGRGGYEQYF. In nucleotides, the CDR3 is TGTGCCAGCAGCTTTCGGGGACGAGGAGGCTACGAGCAGTACTTC.

The chain employs TRBV28 and TRBJ2-3, with 9 bases that match TRBD2. CDR1 MDHEN and CDR2 SYDVKM come from the germline V gene. J lost 1 base, V lost 4 bases, and 12 bases had no gene match. The CDR3 has 18 residues. In DNA form, the CDR3 reads TGTGCCAGCAGTTGGGTGGGTAGCGGGAGATTCCGCACAGATACGCAGTATTTT. Residues: CASSWVGSGRFRTDTQYF. Complete variable domain (other parts from reference TRBV28 and TRBJ2-3): DVKVTQSSRYLVKRTGEKVFLECVQDMDHENMFWYRQDPGLGLRLIYFSYDVKMKEKGDIPEGYSVSREKKERFSLILESASTNQTSMYLCASSWVGSGRFRTDTQYFGPGTRLTVL.

The chain is built from TRBV6-6 and TRBJ2-6; D is unclear. Between the trimmed V and J ends, which lost 6 bases and 4 bases, there was a span of 7 bases. Per germline, CDR1 MNHNY and CDR2 SVGAGI (reference sequence). There are 13 residues in the CDR3. The CDR3 region has the DNA TGTGCCAGCAGCCGGTCGGGGGCCAACGTCCTGACTTTC. This sequence encodes CASSRSGANVLTF.

As concerns this clone: The sample holds other DNA sequences that translate to the same CDR3. V and J are TRBV27 and TRBJ2-7; 10 nucleotides align to TRBD2. CDR1 is MNHEY, CDR2 SMNVEV, per germline (reference sequence). The CDR3 has 13 residues. The ends lost 6 bases at V and 3 bases at J; junction bases unmatched: 2. CDR3 DNA sequence: TGTGCCAGCAGAGCTAGCGGGAGCTACGAGCAGTACTTC. Its protein is CASRASGSYEQYF.

The J gene is TRBJ2-5, the V gene TRBV9, with D tentatively TRBD1 (7 bases). V dropped 0 bases and J dropped 2 bases, with 14 bases sitting between them. CDR3 size: 16 residues. Germline lookup yields CDR1 SGDLS and CDR2 YYNGEE. The CDR3 region is CASSVEGRGRQETQYF. The CDR3 coding sequence is TGTGCCAGCAGCGTAGAGGGCAGGGGGAGGCAAGAGACCCAGTACTTC.

This clone was seen only once. The V and J genes are TRBV5-6 and TRBJ2-3; 9 positions match TRBD2. The CDR3 totals 16 residues. The germline V gene encodes CDR1 SGHDT and CDR2 YYEEEE. The V gene end was trimmed by 2 bases and the J gene end by 3 bases; junction bases not matched to a gene: 7. The CDR3 loop reads CASSFHLAGVTDTQYF. The CDR3 DNA sequence: TGTGCCAGCAGCTTCCATTTAGCGGGAGTGACAGATACGCAGTATTTT.

The V and J genes are TRBV18 and TRBJ2-5; D gene uncertain. The ends were cut back, 4 bases at V and 1 base at J, with 10 bases in the middle. This CDR3 is 14 amino acids long. Germline-derived CDR1 and CDR2 are KGHSH and LQKENI. The CDR3 sequence is CASSLAGPQETQYF. Here the CDR3 DNA reads TGTGCCAGCTCACTGGCCGGGCCCCAAGAGACCCAGTACTTC.

The rearrangement links TRBV30 to TRBJ2-2, with D unresolved. The germline gives CDR1 GTSNPN, CDR2 SVGIG (reference sequence). The V and J ends lost 4 bases and 2 bases respectively, with 5 bases between them. The CDR3 consists of 12 residues. In nucleotides, the CDR3 is TGTGCCTGGACTGATAACACCGGGGAGCTGTTTTTT. Protein: CAWTDNTGELFF. Combining the CDR3 with reference TRBV30 and TRBJ2-2 gives the whole variable domain SQTIHQWPATLVQPVGSPLSLECTVEGTSNPNLYWYRQAAGRGLQLLFYSVGIGQISSEVPQNLSASRPQDRQFILSSKKLLLSDSGFYLCAWTDNTGELFFGEGSRLTVL.